This TCR beta chain is from a study of blood T cell repertoires in COVID-19 (dated by TCRdb to the early 2020s). Study-wide context: The collaborator samples originated in the United States, Italy and Spain and spanned the acute and convalescent phases of COVID-19. The material from the prospective study consisted of cDNA or gDNA derived from T cells, B-cell-depleted T cells, or PBMCs. Deeply sampled blood TCRbeta repertoires from subjects exposed to, actively infected with, or recovered from COVID-19 were included in the dataset. A freely available public database, intended as a resource for researchers studying the immune response to SARS-CoV-2, is where the repertoires were released. The samples were drawn from two sources: the first 160 participants of the ongoing ImmuneRACE study, and 1,200 or so subjects contributed by 6 global collaborators. A de-identified subject ID, COVID-19 status, age in years and sex were almost always included in the sample metadata. Where available, HLA class I and class II types were obtained from metadata supplied by the sample provider rather than from assay-based typing.

Broad study findings and their caveats: The amount of clinical and demographic metadata varied by source and participant and was provided uncurated.

Worth noting for this clone: Its antigen target is currently unknown. There are no base qualities to consult, and no much larger clone falls within one base.

Measured from the cysteine to the phenylalanine, the CDR3 is 14 residues long. Only CDR3 DNA is held: 42 bases, read in frame from base 1. V and J lose 3 bases and 5 bases, and a span of 12 bases separates them. The germline V gene gives CDR1 as MDHEN and CDR2 as SYDVKM. The collaborating institutions used their own protocols to collect whole blood in K2EDTA tubes. For TCRbeta analysis, collaborators shipped samples in one of three forms: frozen whole blood, isolated PBMCs, or DNA extracted from either of those sample types. TCRbeta CDR3 regions were amplified from genomic DNA by means of the immunoSEQ Assay, a bias-controlled multiplex PCR. As for how the authors treated the data: Nucleated cell counts per sample were estimated from amplification of reference gene primers within the assay. To quantify the absolute abundance of each unique TCRbeta CDR3 rearrangement, sequence reads were collapsed and filtered. For each sample, productive Simpson clonality was calculated as the square root of Simpson's diversity index across productive rearrangements. The source is immuneACCESS, and TCRdb retained only in-frame sequences with V and J called. Part of the clones is not carried over; for the studies checked, unresolved V genes explain less than half of this, and the remainder is unexplained. The DNA was the basis for D and trimming; V, J and clone size are from that table. The sample table contains about 59,000 clones; only one count was recorded for 73% of them. More than 15% of the sample comes from the top ten.

The source material was peripheral blood. The clonotype originates from a woman in her forties or fifties with active or convalescent COVID-19. Recombination connected TRBV28 to TRBJ2-3, with TRBD1 perhaps the D gene, on 6 matching bases. The CDR3 loop reads CASSLVQGQDTQYF. The DNA is TGTGCCAGCAGTTTGGTTCAGGGGCAAGATACGCAGTATTTT.